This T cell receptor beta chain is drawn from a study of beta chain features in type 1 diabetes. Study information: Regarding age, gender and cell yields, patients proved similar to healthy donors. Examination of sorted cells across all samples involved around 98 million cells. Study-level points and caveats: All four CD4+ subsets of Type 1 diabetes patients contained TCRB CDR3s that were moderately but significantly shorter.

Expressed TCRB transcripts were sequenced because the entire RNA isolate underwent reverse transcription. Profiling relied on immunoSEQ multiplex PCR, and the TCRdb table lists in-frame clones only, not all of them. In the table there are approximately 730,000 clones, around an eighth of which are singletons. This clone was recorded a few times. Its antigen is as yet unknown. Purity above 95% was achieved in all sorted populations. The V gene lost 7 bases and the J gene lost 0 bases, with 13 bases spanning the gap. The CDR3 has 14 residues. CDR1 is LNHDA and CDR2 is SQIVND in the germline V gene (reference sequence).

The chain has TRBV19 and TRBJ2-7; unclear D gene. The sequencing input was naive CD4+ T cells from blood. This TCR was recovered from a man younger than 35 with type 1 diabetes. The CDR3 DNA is TGTGCCAGTAACAGAGAGAGATCCTCCTACGAGCAGTACTTC. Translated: CASNRERSSYEQYF.